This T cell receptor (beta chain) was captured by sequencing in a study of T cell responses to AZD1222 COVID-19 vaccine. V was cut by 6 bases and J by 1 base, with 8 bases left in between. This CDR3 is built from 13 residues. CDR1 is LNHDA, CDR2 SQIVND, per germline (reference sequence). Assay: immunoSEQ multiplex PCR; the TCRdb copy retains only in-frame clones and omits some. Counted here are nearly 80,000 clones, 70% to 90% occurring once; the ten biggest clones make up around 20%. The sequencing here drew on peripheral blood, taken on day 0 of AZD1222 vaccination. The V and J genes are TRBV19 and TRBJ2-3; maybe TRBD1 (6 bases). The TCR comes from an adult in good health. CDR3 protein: CASSHRGTDTQYF. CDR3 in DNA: TGTGCCAGTAGCCACAGGGGCACAGATACGCAGTATTTT.